A single sample is the source of the 20 T cell receptor beta chains below, sequenced in a study of T cell repertoires in cytomegalovirus infection. TCRdb used MiXCR to reprocess the reads, holding one entry per CDR3 protein. Among 200,000 or so distinct CDR3 sequences listed, less than 50% were seen once. Their antigen targets remain unknown. The starting material was CD8+ T cells from cultured PBMCs, obtained from culture after CMV antigen stimulation. These receptors were taken from a human donor in good health (CMV status not recorded). Some clones in this sample may be carry-over from other donors' samples.

This clonotype showed up just a few times. The chain uses TRBV7-3 and TRBJ2-7, with D perhaps matching TRBD2 (5 bases). The CDR3 totals 13 residues. Trimming left V 8 bases short and J 7 bases short, with 18 bases between. Germline lookup yields CDR1 SGHTA and CDR2 FQGTGA. In DNA form, the CDR3 reads TGTGCCAGCGGCCCAGGACTCCTGGGGGAGCAGTACTTC. Translating gives CASGPGLLGEQYF. Full variable domain (remainder filled in from reference TRBV7-3 and TRBJ2-7): GAGVSQTPSNKVTEKGKYVELRCDPISGHTALYWYRQSLGQGPEFLIYFQGTGAADDSGLPNDRFFAVRPEGSVSTLKIQRTERGDSAVYLCASGPGLLGEQYFGPGTRLTVT.

The chain combines TRBV4-1 with TRBJ2-1; D is uncertain. V lost 4 bases and J 4 bases, leaving 11 bases between the germline ends. CDR3 size: 14 residues. The V gene's germline CDR1 is MGHRA and CDR2 YSYEKL. CDR3: CASSPGDGYNEQFF. The CDR3 DNA follows: TGCGCCAGCAGCCCCGGAGACGGATACAATGAGCAGTTCTTC.

This chain uses TRBV9 with TRBJ2-2; TRBD2 matches at 8 bases. The CDR3 spans 17 residues. J gave up 0 bases and V 4 bases, and 8 bases lay outside the gene matches. Germline V gene lookup returns CDR1 SGDLS and CDR2 YYNGEE. The CDR3 protein is CASSLPSGFTNTGELFF. CDR3 bases: TGTGCCAGCAGCCTACCTAGCGGGTTTACGAACACCGGGGAGCTGTTTTTT.

This clonotype occurred a few times. The chain combines TRBV12-3 or TRBV12-4 with TRBJ1-1; D unclear. CDR3 length: 16 amino acids. Trimming took 6 bases from V and 0 from J, leaving 17 bases between them. The CDR3 protein is CASSPSQGILNTEAFF. The CDR3 DNA reads as TGTGCCAGCAGCCCCTCCCAAGGTATTCTGAACACTGAAGCTTTCTTT.

The genes are TRBV6-6 and TRBJ1-1, with D unresolved. CDR3 length: 13 residues. Trimming pared 6 bases from V and 0 bases from J, leaving 8 bases between. CDR1 MNHNY and CDR2 SVGAGI come from the germline V gene (reference sequence). The CDR3 DNA follows: TGTGCCAGCAGGGCCCTGATGAACACTGAAGCTTTCTTT. Its translation is CASRALMNTEAFF.

This chain uses TRBV28 with TRBJ2-7, with D perhaps given as TRBD1 or TRBD2 (5 bases each). Germline-derived CDR1 and CDR2 are MDHEN and SYDVKM. Deletions cut 3 bases from V and 6 bases from J, with 12 bases between. This CDR3 has 13 amino acids. The CDR3 nucleotides are TGTGCCAGCAGTTTGTGGGGACGGGGCGAGCAGTACTTC. Translation: CASSLWGRGEQYF.

This chain uses TRBV11-2 with TRBJ2-7; no firm D call. Per germline, CDR1 SGHAT and CDR2 FQNNGV. The V end was cut by 3 bases, the J end by 1 base, with 7 bases between. This CDR3 spans 13 amino acids. CDR3 DNA sequence: TGTGCCAGCAGCTTCGTTCTATCCTACGAGCAGTACTTC. This sequence encodes CASSFVLSYEQYF.

This chain connects TRBV12-3 or TRBV12-4 to TRBJ1-2; D ambiguous. This CDR3 has 13 amino acids. V was clipped by 3 bases and J by 4 bases, with 9 bases between them. CDR3 in amino acids: CASSFGWFYGYTF. CDR3 in DNA: TGTGCCAGCAGTTTTGGCTGGTTCTATGGCTACACCTTC.

The gene calls are TRBV11-2 and TRBJ1-2, with 8 bases fitting TRBD1. J gave up 6 bases and V 0 bases, and 6 bases lay outside the gene matches. The CDR3 sequence is 15 residues long. Germline V gene lookup returns CDR1 SGHAT and CDR2 FQNNGV. DNA for the CDR3: TGTGCCAGCAGCTTAGAGACAGGGGTCATGAATGGCTACACCTTC. Protein: CASSLETGVMNGYTF.

The chain uses TRBV2 and TRBJ2-2; unclear D gene. This CDR3 has 12 residues. The V and J ends lost 8 bases and 4 bases respectively, with 8 bases between them. Germline loops: CDR1 SNHLY, CDR2 FYNNEI. The CDR3 DNA sequence: TGTGCCAGCCTTGAACGCACCGGGGAGCTGTTTTTT. It is translated as CASLERTGELFF.

The chain uses TRBV6-1 and TRBJ2-1; 8 positions agree with TRBD2. CDR1 is MNHNS, CDR2 SASEGT, per germline. The CDR3 totals 17 residues. The junction had 12 bases not matched to a gene; V was cut back by 5 bases and J by 3 bases. The CDR3 sequence: CASSYLRERGRYNEQFF. The DNA for the CDR3 is TGTGCCAGCAGTTACCTCCGGGAGCGGGGGCGCTACAATGAGCAGTTCTTC.

CDR3 amino acids: CASSYPSQFYNNEQFF. The DNA for the CDR3 is TGTGCCAGCAGTTACCCATCCCAGTTCTATAACAATGAGCAGTTCTTC. The V call is TRBV6-2 or TRBV6-3, the J call TRBJ2-1; D ambiguous. The CDR3 consists of 16 residues. V lost 2 bases and J lost 5, with 16 bases in between. The V gene's germline CDR1 is MNHEY and CDR2 SVGEGT.

The chain uses TRBV7-9 and TRBJ1-2, with 8 bases matching TRBD1. The ends lost 2 bases at V and 7 bases at J; junction bases unmatched: 21. The CDR3 has 19 amino acids. Germline CDR1 reads SEHNR; CDR2 reads FQNEAQ (reference sequence). Written as DNA, the CDR3 is TGTGCCAGCAGCTTAACACGACAGGGGTCTACTTCCCACCTGTCTGGCTACACCTTC. Translating gives CASSLTRQGSTSHLSGYTF.

The chain couples TRBV7-9 to TRBJ1-5, with no clear D. The CDR3 runs 12 residues. V was pared by 0 bases and J by 6 bases, with 3 bases between. The germline V gene encodes CDR1 SEHNR and CDR2 FQNEAQ (reference sequence). The CDR3 here is CASSLAGQPQHF. The CDR3 coding sequence is TGTGCCAGCAGCTTAGCTGGTCAGCCCCAGCATTTT.

This chain joins TRBV27 and TRBJ1-1; D may be TRBD1 (5 bases). With 10 bases removed from V and 4 bases from J, the gap between germline ends came to 16 bases. The CDR3 runs 13 residues. Per germline, CDR1 MNHEY and CDR2 SMNVEV (reference sequence). DNA for the CDR3: TGTGCCACTCATTTAACAGGTCGCACTGAAGCTTTCTTT. This sequence encodes CATHLTGRTEAFF.

The V gene is TRBV7-6, the J gene TRBJ2-7; D is perhaps TRBD1 or TRBD2 (6 bases each). Germline assignment: CDR1 SGHVS and CDR2 FNYEAQ. This CDR3 contains 14 residues. V gave up 5 bases and J gave up 2 bases, with 13 bases separating them. CDR3 DNA: TGTGCCAGCAGCCCCCCCGGGGGCCCCTACGAGCAGTACTTC. It translates to CASSPPGGPYEQYF.

This clonotype was found once. The V call is TRBV3-1, the J call TRBJ2-5; either TRBD1 or TRBD2 may supply D (5 bases each). From germline, CDR1 is LGHDT and CDR2 YNNKEL (reference sequence). V lost 4 bases and J 2 bases, leaving 17 bases between the germline ends. This CDR3 spans 16 amino acids. CDR3 protein: CASSPGASGDQETQYF. In DNA form, the CDR3 reads TGTGCCAGCAGCCCCGGGGCCAGCGGCGATCAAGAGACCCAGTACTTC.

The chain links TRBV12-3 or TRBV12-4 to TRBJ2-5; the D is unclear. This CDR3 comprises 17 residues. Trimming pared 6 bases from V and 0 bases from J, leaving 20 bases between. CDR3 nucleotide sequence: TGTGCCAGCAGCCAAATCCGTCGGATAGTGGACCAAGAGACCCAGTACTTC. It codes for CASSQIRRIVDQETQYF.

This clonotype appeared a single time. The rearrangement joins TRBV3-1 to TRBJ2-6; a possible D gene is TRBD2 (5 bases). CDR3 size: 20 residues. V lost 1 base, J lost 0 bases, and 19 bases lay in between. Germline V CDR1 and CDR2: LGHDT, YNNKEL (reference sequence). CDR3 sequence (DNA): TGTGCCAGCAGCCAAGTTCCCCGGGTTTCTAGCCGCTCTGGGGCCAACGTCCTGACTTTC. This gives the protein CASSQVPRVSSRSGANVLTF.

The chain joins TRBV7-3 to TRBJ2-1; D is possibly TRBD2 (6 bases). The CDR3 runs 13 residues. Trimming left V 5 bases short and J 7 bases short, with 12 bases between. Germline CDR1 SGHTA, CDR2 FQGTGA. CDR3 residues: CASSQDGGNEQFF. The CDR3, as DNA: TGTGCCAGCAGCCAGGACGGGGGAAATGAGCAGTTCTTC.